Listed here are 11 T cell receptor beta chains from one sample, sequenced in a study of CD8+ T cells in alopecia areata. Extracted RNA was reverse transcribed into cDNA, the sequencing template. The protocol was immunoSEQ multiplex PCR, while the TCRdb copy is restricted to in-frame clones and leaves out a portion. The data hold under 200,000 clones, with about three fifths observed a single time. Sample treatment: oral pan-JAK inhibitor, 5-10 mg twice daily. Source: CD4+ T cells sorted from blood, taken at week 4, from a patient treated with tofacitinib. Receptor source: a human donor with alopecia areata.

This chain joins TRBV4-3 and TRBJ1-1; the D is unclear. This CDR3 spans 15 amino acids. Between the trimmed V and J ends, which lost 2 bases and 1 base, there was a span of 11 bases. Germline assignment: CDR1 LGHNA and CDR2 YSLEER. This chain's CDR3 is CASSQFPGTNTEAFF. CDR3 nucleotide sequence: TGCGCCAGCAGCCAATTTCCAGGAACGAACACTGAAGCTTTCTTT.

For the CDR3, the DNA is TGTGCCATCAGTGTCGGGGGCCATGACACTGAAGCTTTCTTT. Translation: CAISVGGHDTEAFF. The V gene is TRBV10-3, the J gene TRBJ1-1, with D perhaps matching TRBD1 (6 bases). V shed 4 bases and J shed 3 bases, with 12 bases lying between them. This CDR3 region has 14 residues. CDR1 and CDR2 from the germline V gene are ENHRY and SYGVKD.

The gene calls are TRBV10-3 and TRBJ2-3; no clear D. With 11 bases removed from V and 2 bases from J, the gap between germline ends came to 11 bases. Germline V gene data show CDR1 as ENHRY and CDR2 as SYGVKD. The CDR3 is 12 amino acids. The CDR3 bases are TGTGCCTCCTTAGGGTCCACAGATACGCAGTATTTT. Encoded protein: CASLGSTDTQYF.

The chain uses TRBV5-6 and TRBJ1-1; D unclear. Trimming cost V 4 bases and J 1 base, with 14 bases left between them. CDR3 length equals 15 residues. Germline V gene sequence: CDR1 SGHDT, CDR2 YYEEEE. The chain's CDR3 is CASSLGLRRNTEAFF. CDR3 in DNA: TGTGCCAGCAGCCTGGGATTACGGAGGAACACTGAAGCTTTCTTT. Supplemented by reference TRBV5-6 and TRBJ1-1, the full variable domain reads DAGVTQSPTHLIKTRGQQVTLRCSPKSGHDTVSWYQQALGQGPQFIFQYYEEEERQRGNFPDRFSGHQFPNYSSELNVNALLLGDSALYLCASSLGLRRNTEAFFGQGTRLTVV.

This clone was picked up a small number of times. V gene TRBV30 combines with J gene TRBJ1-1, with D possibly being TRBD1 (5 bases). Trimming stripped 4 bases from V and 2 bases from J, with 14 bases between. There are 14 residues in the CDR3. CDR1 is GTSNPN, CDR2 SVGIG, per germline (reference sequence). CDR3 in amino acids: CAWTVGTANTEAFF. CDR3 DNA: TGTGCCTGGACTGTGGGGACGGCAAACACTGAAGCTTTCTTT.

This clone occurred a few times. The chain couples TRBV29-1 to TRBJ1-2; 10 nucleotides match TRBD1. V trimming: 5 bases; J trimming: 6 bases; junction bases outside the gene matches: 3. The germline V gene encodes CDR1 SQVTM and CDR2 ANQGSEA. The CDR3 is made up of 12 amino acids. CDR3 residues: CSVRDRGNGYTF. CDR3 sequence (DNA): TGCAGCGTTCGGGACAGGGGTAATGGCTACACCTTC.

This clone was detected only a few times. The chain combines TRBV7-2 with TRBJ1-2; 7 nucleotides align to TRBD1. V was pared by 5 bases and J by 6 bases, with 6 bases of the junction left unmatched. Germline-derived CDR1 and CDR2 are SGHTA and FQGNSA. This CDR3 has 13 residues. CDR3 residues: CASSLRQGDGYTF. CDR3 DNA: TGTGCCAGCAGCCTTCGACAGGGCGATGGCTACACCTTC.

The chain employs TRBV30 and TRBJ2-1, with 8 bases identical to TRBD2. The CDR3 has 14 residues. The V segment lost 5 bases and the J segment 13 bases; nucleotides outside the gene matches: 16. Germline lookup yields CDR1 GTSNPN and CDR2 SVGIG (reference sequence). The DNA of the CDR3 is TGTGCCTGGTTGAGCGGGGGTCATTTTAATATTCAGTTCTTC. Protein product: CAWLSGGHFNIQFF.

This chain links TRBV6-5 with TRBJ1-2, with TRBD1 matching over 10 bases. The CDR3 is 14 residues long. J gave up 6 bases and V 5 bases, and 6 bases lay outside the gene matches. Per germline, CDR1 MNHEY and CDR2 SVGAGI. In DNA form, the CDR3 reads TGTGCCAGCAGTGGACAGGGGGTCGGGAATGGCTACACCTTC. It translates to CASSGQGVGNGYTF.

This clone was seen only a few times. The chain combines TRBV4-2 with TRBJ1-6; TRBD1 is a possible D gene (5 bases). The CDR3 covers 14 residues. CDR1 and CDR2 from the germline V gene are LGHNA and YNFKEQ. V was cut by 1 base and J by 6 bases, with 7 bases left in between. CDR3 loop: CASSQGQGNSPLHF. Here the CDR3 DNA reads TGTGCCAGCAGCCAAGGGCAGGGTAATTCACCCCTCCACTTT.

This chain uses TRBV18 with TRBJ2-7, with 11 bases aligning to TRBD2. Trimming removed 1 base from V and 5 bases from J; junction bases left unmatched: 4. The CDR3 is 15 residues long. Germline V gives CDR1 KGHSH, CDR2 LQKENI. The CDR3 DNA reads as TGTGCCAGCTCACCACAGGGACTAGCGGCCCACGAGCAGTACTTC. This gives the protein CASSPQGLAAHEQYF.